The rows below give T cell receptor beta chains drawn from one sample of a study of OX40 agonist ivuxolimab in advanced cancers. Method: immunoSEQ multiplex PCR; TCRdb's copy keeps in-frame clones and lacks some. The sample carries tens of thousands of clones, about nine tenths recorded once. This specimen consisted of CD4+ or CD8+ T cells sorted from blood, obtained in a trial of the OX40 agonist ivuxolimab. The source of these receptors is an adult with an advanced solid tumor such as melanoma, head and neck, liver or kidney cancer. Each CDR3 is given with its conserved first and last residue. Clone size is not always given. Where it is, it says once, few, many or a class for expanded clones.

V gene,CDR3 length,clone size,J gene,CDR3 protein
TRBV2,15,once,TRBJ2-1,CASSALAGGINEQFF
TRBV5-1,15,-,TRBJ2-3,CASSLVRAQRDTQYF
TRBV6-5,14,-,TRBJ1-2,CASSPTGTGGGYTF
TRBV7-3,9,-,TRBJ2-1,CASSRSQFF
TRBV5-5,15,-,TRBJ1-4,CASSSPSGFGEKLFF
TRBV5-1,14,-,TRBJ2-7,CASSLPDRGSEQYF
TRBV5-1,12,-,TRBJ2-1,CASSLIPTEQFF
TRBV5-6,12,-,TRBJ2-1,CASSLTDNEQFF
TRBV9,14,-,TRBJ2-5,CASSKMEGQETQYF
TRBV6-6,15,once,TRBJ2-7,CASNPQTSGRGEQYF